These T cell receptor beta chains were read from a single sample in a study of T cell responses to AZD1222 COVID-19 vaccine. Measured with immunoSEQ multiplex PCR; TCRdb has only the in-frame clones, and not every one. Of about 140,000 clones listed, around nine tenths are singletons. The input for sequencing was peripheral blood, taken on day 0 of AZD1222 vaccination. These receptors all come from an adult in good health. The CDR3 runs from the conserved cysteine through the conserved F or W. D genes are given only for firm matches. The size entry is marked missing in some rows and otherwise reads once, few, many or a size class.

V	D	length	J	size	CDR3	DNA
TRBV7-2	TRBD1	15	TRBJ1-6	-	CASSLRQGASSPLHF	TGTGCCAGCAGCTTGAGACAGGGGGCTAGTTCACCCCTCCACTTT
TRBV30	-	13	TRBJ1-2	-	CAWSVGRDYGYTF	TGTGCCTGGAGTGTAGGGAGGGACTATGGCTACACCTTC
TRBV7-2	-	14	TRBJ2-5	-	CASSLESGQETQYF	TGTGCCAGCAGCTTAGAATCCGGCCAAGAGACCCAGTACTTC
TRBV5-1	-	14	TRBJ2-1	-	CASSLSLSYDEQFF	TGCGCCAGCAGCTTGAGTCTTAGCTACGATGAGCAGTTCTTC
TRBV19	TRBD2	13	TRBJ2-1	-	CASSILRGDEQFF	TGTGCCAGTAGTATCCTTCGGGGGGACGAGCAGTTCTTC
TRBV19	-	15	TRBJ1-1	few	CASSPDVGPRTEAFF	TGTGCCAGTAGTCCTGACGTGGGCCCGAGGACTGAAGCTTTCTTT
TRBV3-1/TRBV3-2	-	13	TRBJ1-1	-	CASSQRRNTEAFF	TGTGCCAGCAGCCAAAGAAGGAACACTGAAGCTTTCTTT
TRBV7-9	-	17	TRBJ2-1	-	CASSLGAGTGTFNEQFF	TGTGCCAGCAGCTTAGGGGCCGGGACTGGGACATTCAATGAGCAGTTCTTC
TRBV12-5	TRBD2	16	TRBJ2-2	once	CASARLAGGPTGELFF	TGTGCTAGTGCCAGACTAGCGGGGGGGCCCACCGGGGAGCTGTTTTTT
TRBV9	TRBD2	22	TRBJ2-3	-	CASSPRVGREPVAGGLTDTQYF	TGTGCCAGCAGCCCGAGAGTCGGTAGAGAGCCCGTGGCGGGGGGGTTGACAGATACGCAGTATTTT
TRBV10-3	-	14	TRBJ2-3	-	CAINYRDLRDTQYF	TGTGCCATCAATTACCGGGACCTCCGGGATACGCAGTATTTT
TRBV5-4	TRBD2	15	TRBJ2-1	-	CASSRAGGLNNEQFF	TGTGCCAGCAGCCGAGCGGGGGGATTAAACAATGAGCAGTTCTTC
TRBV19	-	13	TRBJ1-2	-	CASSISTLDVYTF	TGTGCCAGTAGTATATCGACTCTAGATGTCTACACCTTC
TRBV21-1	-	15	TRBJ2-1	-	CASSTSGPPDNEQFF	TGTGCCAGCAGCACTAGCGGCCCCCCCGACAATGAGCAGTTCTTC
TRBV10-3	-	13	TRBJ1-5	-	CAIKGDSNQPQHF	TGTGCCATCAAAGGGGATAGCAATCAGCCCCAGCATTTT
TRBV7-2	-	17	TRBJ2-7	-	CASSLVSAGEFSYEQYF	TGTGCCAGCAGCTTAGTTTCAGCAGGGGAATTCTCCTACGAGCAGTACTTC
TRBV6-1	-	15	TRBJ1-6	few	CASSELDRVLLSLHF	TGTGCCAGCAGTGAACTTGACCGAGTTCTCTTATCCCTCCACTTT
TRBV19	TRBD1	15	TRBJ2-3	-	CASSIGTGVTDTQYF	TGTGCCAGTAGCATTGGGACAGGGGTCACAGATACGCAGTATTTT
TRBV15	TRBD2	15	TRBJ2-7	-	CATSRGLAGAYEQYF	TGTGCCACCAGCAGAGGACTAGCGGGAGCCTACGAGCAGTACTTC
TRBV18	-	12	TRBJ2-1	few	CASSPIGHEQFF	TGTGCCAGCTCACCGATCGGCCATGAGCAGTTCTTC
TRBV19	TRBD2	18	TRBJ2-3	-	CASSTGLAGGPSTDTQYF	TGTGCCAGTAGTACGGGACTAGCGGGAGGGCCTAGCACAGATACGCAGTATTTT
TRBV27	TRBD1	14	TRBJ1-5	few	CASSWTGGNQPQHF	TGTGCCAGCAGTTGGACAGGGGGCAATCAGCCCCAGCATTTT
TRBV6-2/TRBV6-3	-	13	TRBJ2-7	-	CASIPGTIHEQYF	TGTGCCAGCATCCCCGGGACAATCCACGAGCAGTACTTC
TRBV5-4	TRBD2	13	TRBJ2-1	-	CASSLDPSGGRFF	TGTGCCAGCAGCTTGGACCCTAGCGGGGGTCGGTTCTTC
TRBV7-2	TRBD1	14	TRBJ2-5	-	CASSLTGGIETQYF	TGTGCCAGCAGCTTGACAGGGGGCATAGAGACCCAGTACTTC
TRBV24-1	TRBD2	16	TRBJ2-1	-	CATSATGLAVVYEQFF	TGTGCCACCAGTGCGACGGGACTAGCGGTGGTTTATGAGCAGTTCTTC
TRBV2	-	12	TRBJ1-2	-	CASSVSDYGYTF	TGTGCCAGCAGTGTGTCGGACTATGGCTACACCTTC
TRBV5-1	TRBD2	14	TRBJ2-1	many	CASSRASGYDQQFF	TGCGCCAGCAGCCGGGCTAGCGGATACGATCAGCAGTTCTTC
TRBV14	-	13	TRBJ1-6	-	CASSQEVVSPLHF	TGTGCCAGCAGCCAAGAGGTAGTCTCACCCCTCCACTTT
TRBV11-3	-	15	TRBJ2-7	-	CASSLESGLWGEQYF	TGTGCCAGCAGCTTAGAATCGGGACTCTGGGGCGAGCAGTACTTC
TRBV19	-	17	TRBJ2-1	-	CASSMGSGGHLNNEQFF	TGTGCCAGTAGTATGGGATCTGGAGGACACCTGAACAATGAGCAGTTCTTC
TRBV11-2	TRBD1	15	TRBJ1-5	-	CASSLMGQGGQPQHF	TGTGCCAGCAGCTTAATGGGACAGGGCGGACAGCCCCAGCATTTT
TRBV5-1	-	15	TRBJ2-1	-	CASSLDPLSYNEQFF	TGCGCCAGCAGTCTAGACCCGCTCTCCTACAATGAGCAGTTCTTC
TRBV6-5	TRBD1	15	TRBJ1-1	once	CASSYPPRGQGKAFF	TGTGCCAGCAGTTACCCCCCCAGGGGACAGGGTAAAGCTTTCTTT
TRBV19	-	14	TRBJ1-5	-	CASREQGVYQPQHF	TGTGCCAGTAGAGAACAGGGAGTCTATCAGCCCCAGCATTTT
TRBV30	-	15	TRBJ2-4	-	CAWRTEGLTKNIQYF	TGTGCCTGGAGGACGGAGGGTTTAACCAAAAACATTCAGTACTTC
TRBV27	-	12	TRBJ2-7	-	CASSSAYYEQYF	TGTGCCAGCAGTTCAGCCTACTACGAGCAGTACTTC
TRBV10-3	-	12	TRBJ2-1	-	CAISGGVDEQFF	TGTGCCATCAGTGGGGGGGTGGATGAGCAGTTCTTC
TRBV9	TRBD2	17	TRBJ2-1	-	CASSVGSSGRGSNEQFF	TGTGCCAGCAGCGTAGGATCTAGCGGGAGGGGGTCAAATGAGCAGTTCTTC
TRBV2	-	10	TRBJ2-7	-	CASSYRSGYF	TGTGCCAGCAGTTACAGATCGGGGTACTTC
TRBV6-2/TRBV6-3	TRBD2	15	TRBJ2-1	-	CASSLTSGALNEQFF	TGTGCCAGCAGCTTGACTAGCGGGGCACTTAATGAGCAGTTCTTC